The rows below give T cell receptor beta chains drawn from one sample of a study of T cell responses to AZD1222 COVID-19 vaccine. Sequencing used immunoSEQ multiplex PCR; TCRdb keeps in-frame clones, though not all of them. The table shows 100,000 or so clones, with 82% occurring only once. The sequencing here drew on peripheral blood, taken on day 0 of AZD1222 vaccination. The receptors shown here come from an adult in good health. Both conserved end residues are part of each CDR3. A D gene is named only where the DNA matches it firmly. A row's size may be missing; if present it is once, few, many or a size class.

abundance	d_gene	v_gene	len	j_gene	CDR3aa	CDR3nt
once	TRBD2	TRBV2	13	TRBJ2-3	CASNQRGGDTQYF	TGTGCCAGCAACCAGCGGGGCGGAGATACGCAGTATTTT
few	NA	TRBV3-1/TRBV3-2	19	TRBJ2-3	CASSQGLKGRNEATDTQYF	TGTGCCAGCAGCCAAGGTTTGAAGGGGCGGAATGAAGCAACGGATACGCAGTATTTT
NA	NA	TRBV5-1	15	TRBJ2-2	CASSLDASNTGELFF	TGCGCCAGCAGCTTGGATGCCTCGAACACCGGGGAGCTGTTTTTT
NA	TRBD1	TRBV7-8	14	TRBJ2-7	CASTPGQGSREQYF	TGTGCCAGCACTCCGGGACAGGGATCGCGCGAGCAGTACTTC
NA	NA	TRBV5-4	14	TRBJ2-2	CASSLLISTGELFF	TGTGCCAGCAGCTTGCTTATCTCCACCGGGGAGCTGTTTTTT
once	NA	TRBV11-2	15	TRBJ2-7	CASSPDGGYGYEQYF	TGTGCCAGCAGCCCAGACGGGGGTTACGGCTACGAGCAGTACTTC
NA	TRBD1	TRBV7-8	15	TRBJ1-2	CASSLAQGAGYGYTF	TGTGCCAGCAGCTTAGCACAGGGGGCGGGCTATGGCTACACCTTC
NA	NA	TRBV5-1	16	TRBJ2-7	CASSLVRGLRDYEQYF	TGCGCCAGCAGCTTGGTAAGGGGACTTCGGGACTACGAGCAGTACTTC
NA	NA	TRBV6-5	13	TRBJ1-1	CASSQQGGTEAFF	TGTGCCAGCAGTCAACAGGGAGGAACTGAAGCTTTCTTT
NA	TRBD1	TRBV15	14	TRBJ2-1	CATKRQGAYNEQFF	TGTGCCACCAAACGACAGGGAGCCTACAATGAGCAGTTCTTC
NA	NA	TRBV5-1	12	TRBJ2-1	CASSPGKNEQFF	TGCGCCAGCAGCCCGGGTAAGAATGAGCAGTTCTTC
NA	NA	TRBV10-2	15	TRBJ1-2	CASSVVLGGGYGYTF	TGCGCCAGCAGTGTTGTTTTAGGGGGGGGCTATGGCTACACCTTC
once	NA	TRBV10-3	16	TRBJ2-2	CAISDITRQNTGELFF	TGTGCCATCAGTGATATTACTCGACAGAACACCGGGGAGCTGTTTTTT
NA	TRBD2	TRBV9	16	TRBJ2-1	CASSVDPAGARNEQFF	TGTGCCAGCAGCGTAGACCCAGCGGGGGCTCGCAATGAGCAGTTCTTC
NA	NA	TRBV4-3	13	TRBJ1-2	CASSQEGAYGYTF	TGCGCCAGCAGCCAAGAAGGGGCTTACGGCTACACCTTC
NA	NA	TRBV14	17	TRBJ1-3	CASSQDPGTRAGNTIYF	TGTGCCAGCAGCCAAGACCCGGGGACTAGGGCAGGAAACACCATATATTTT
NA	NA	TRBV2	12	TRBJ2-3	CASSVDGDTQYF	TGTGCCAGCAGCGTGGACGGAGATACGCAGTATTTT
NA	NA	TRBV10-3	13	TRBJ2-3	CAISAVGRDTQYF	TGTGCCATCAGTGCAGTCGGCAGAGATACGCAGTATTTT
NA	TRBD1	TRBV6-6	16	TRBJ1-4	CASSYRGTATNEKLFF	TGTGCCAGCAGTTACCGGGGGACAGCAACTAATGAAAAACTGTTTTTT
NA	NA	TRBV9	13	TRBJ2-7	CASSVTGAGEQYF	TGTGCCAGCAGCGTAACAGGGGCGGGGGAGCAGTACTTC
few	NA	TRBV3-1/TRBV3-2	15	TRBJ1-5	CASSPGQTRNQPQHF	TGTGCCAGCAGCCCCGGACAGACCCGCAATCAGCCCCAGCATTTT
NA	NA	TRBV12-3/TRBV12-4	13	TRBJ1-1	CASKLRPNTEAFF	TGTGCCAGCAAATTGAGGCCGAACACTGAAGCTTTCTTT
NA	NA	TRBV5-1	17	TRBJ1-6	CASSSLQTGDTDSPLHF	TGCGCCAGCAGCTCACTACAGACAGGTGATACGGATTCACCCCTCCACTTT
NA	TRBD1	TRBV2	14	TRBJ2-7	CASSLQGVRNEQYF	TGTGCCAGCAGTCTACAGGGGGTTAGGAACGAGCAGTACTTC
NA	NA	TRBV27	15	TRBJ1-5	CASSPISGGNQPQHF	TGTGCCAGCAGTCCCATATCGGGAGGCAATCAGCCCCAGCATTTT
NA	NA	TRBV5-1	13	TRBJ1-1	CASSPRPDSEAFF	TGCGCCAGCAGCCCTCGGCCCGACAGTGAAGCTTTCTTT
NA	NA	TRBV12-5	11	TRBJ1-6	CASTNNSPLHF	TGTGCTAGCACGAATAATTCACCCCTCCACTTT
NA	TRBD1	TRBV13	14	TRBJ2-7	CASSHRDRNYEQYF	TGTGCCAGCAGCCACCGGGACAGAAACTACGAGCAGTACTTC
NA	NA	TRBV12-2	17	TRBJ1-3	CASRFLVFSNSGNTIYF	TGTGCAAGTCGCTTCTTAGTCTTCTCAAACTCTGGAAACACCATATATTTT
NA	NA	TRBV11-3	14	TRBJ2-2	CASSLRGHTGELFF	TGTGCCAGCAGCTTGCGGGGTCACACCGGGGAGCTGTTTTTT
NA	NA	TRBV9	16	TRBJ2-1	CASSVSGTGLGHEQFF	TGTGCCAGCAGCGTATCCGGGACGGGCTTGGGACATGAGCAGTTCTTC
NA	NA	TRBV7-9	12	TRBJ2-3	CASSLALDTQYF	TGTGCCAGCAGCTTAGCCCTGGATACGCAGTATTTT
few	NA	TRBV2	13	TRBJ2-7	CASRRGLDYEQYF	TGTGCCAGCAGGCGGGGACTCGACTACGAGCAGTACTTC
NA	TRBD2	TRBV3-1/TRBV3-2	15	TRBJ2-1	CASSRSGGARNEQFF	TGTGCCAGCAGCCGAAGCGGGGGGGCAAGGAATGAGCAGTTCTTC
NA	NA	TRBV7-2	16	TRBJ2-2	CASSIQQPQNTGELFF	TGTGCCAGCAGCATACAACAGCCACAGAACACCGGGGAGCTGTTTTTT
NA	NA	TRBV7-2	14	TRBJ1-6	CASSFEDMRSPLHF	TGTGCCAGCAGCTTTGAGGACATGCGGTCACCCCTCCACTTT
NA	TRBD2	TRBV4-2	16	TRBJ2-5	CASSQDVGTSGATQYF	TGTGCCAGCAGCCAAGACGTCGGGACTAGCGGCGCGACCCAGTACTTC
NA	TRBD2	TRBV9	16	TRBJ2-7	CASSVGSGGISYEQYF	TGTGCCAGCAGCGTAGGTAGCGGGGGAATTTCCTACGAGCAGTACTTC
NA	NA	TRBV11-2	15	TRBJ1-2	CASSLEEGASYGYTF	TGTGCCAGCAGCTTAGAAGAAGGGGCCTCTTATGGCTACACCTTC
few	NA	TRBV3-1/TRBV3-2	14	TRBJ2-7	CASSQGFRDYEQYF	TGTGCCAGCAGCCAAGGTTTCCGCGACTACGAGCAGTACTTC
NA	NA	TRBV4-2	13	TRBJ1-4	CASSRGRGEKLFF	TGTGCCAGCAGCCGAGGAAGGGGGGAAAAACTGTTTTTT
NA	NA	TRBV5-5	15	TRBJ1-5	CASSLWGNDNQPQHF	TGTGCCAGCAGCTTGTGGGGAAACGACAATCAGCCCCAGCATTTT
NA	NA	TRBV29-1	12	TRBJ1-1	CSVGRANTEAFF	TGCAGCGTTGGGCGGGCGAACACTGAAGCTTTCTTT
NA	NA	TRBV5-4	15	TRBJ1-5	CASSRGAGGNQPQHF	TGTGCCAGCAGCAGAGGGGCGGGGGGCAATCAGCCCCAGCATTTT
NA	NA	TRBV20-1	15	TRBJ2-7	CSASQGRAGAYEQYF	TGCAGTGCTAGTCAGGGCAGAGCTGGGGCCTACGAGCAGTACTTC
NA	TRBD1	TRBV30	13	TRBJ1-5	CAWSRQGDQPQHF	TGTGCCTGGAGCCGACAGGGTGACCAGCCCCAGCATTTT
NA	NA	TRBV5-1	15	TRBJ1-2	CASSLEDKGSDGYTF	TGCGCCAGCAGCTTGGAGGACAAGGGATCAGATGGCTACACCTTC
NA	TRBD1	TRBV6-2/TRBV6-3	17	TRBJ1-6	CASSPGQGLGYNSPLHF	TGTGCCAGCAGTCCGGGACAGGGACTAGGCTATAATTCACCCCTCCACTTT
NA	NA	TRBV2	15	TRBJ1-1	CASSEWQGRNTEAFF	TGTGCCAGCAGTGAATGGCAGGGTAGGAACACTGAAGCTTTCTTT
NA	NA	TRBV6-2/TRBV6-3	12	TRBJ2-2	CASSQNTGELFF	TGTGCCAGCAGCCAGAACACCGGGGAGCTGTTTTTT
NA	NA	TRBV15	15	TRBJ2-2	CATSREIVGTGELFF	TGTGCCACCAGCAGAGAGATAGTAGGCACCGGGGAGCTGTTTTTT
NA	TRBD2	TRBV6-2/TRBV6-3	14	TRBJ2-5	CASSSPGGQETQYF	TGTGCCAGCAGTTCTCCCGGGGGGCAAGAGACCCAGTACTTC
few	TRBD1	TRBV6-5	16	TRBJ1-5	CASSSSGTVNNQPQHF	TGTGCCAGCAGTTCTTCCGGGACAGTGAACAATCAGCCCCAGCATTTT
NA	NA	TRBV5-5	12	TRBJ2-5	CASSFAGETQYF	TGTGCCAGCAGCTTCGCAGGAGAGACCCAGTACTTC
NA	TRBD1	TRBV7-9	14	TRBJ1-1	CASSRTGLITEAFF	TGTGCCAGCAGCCGGACAGGGTTGATCACTGAAGCTTTCTTT
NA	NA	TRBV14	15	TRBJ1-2	CASSQVEPSNYGYTF	TGTGCCAGCAGCCAAGTTGAGCCTTCTAACTATGGCTACACCTTC
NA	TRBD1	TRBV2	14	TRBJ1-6	CASSEMTGYSPLHF	TGTGCCAGCAGTGAAATGACAGGGTATTCACCCCTCCACTTT
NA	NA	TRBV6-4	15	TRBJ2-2	CASSEGASNTGELFF	TGTGCCAGCAGTGAAGGGGCATCGAACACCGGGGAGCTGTTTTTT
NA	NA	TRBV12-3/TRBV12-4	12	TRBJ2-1	CASSFGPGQQFF	TGTGCCAGCAGTTTCGGTCCAGGCCAGCAGTTCTTC
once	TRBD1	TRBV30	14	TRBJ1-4	CAWSGQGFNEKLFF	TGTGCCTGGAGTGGACAGGGGTTTAATGAAAAACTGTTTTTT